Listed below are T cell receptor beta chains from one sample, sequenced in a study of T cell responses to AZD1222 COVID-19 vaccine. The data were produced by immunoSEQ multiplex PCR, yet TCRdb's version contains in-frame clones alone and is incomplete. The sample lists some 150,000 clones; around 92% were seen once. Material: peripheral blood, obtained on day 0 of AZD1222 vaccination. Receptor source: an adult in good health. Both conserved end residues are part of each CDR3. D genes are given only for firm matches. The size field is filled for only some rows; it gives once, few, many or a size class.

clone size: once
J gene: TRBJ2-3
D gene: -
V gene: TRBV24-1
CDR3 protein: CATSDPTGASTDTQYF
CDR3 DNA: TGTGCCACCAGTGACCCGACGGGGGCGAGCACAGATACGCAGTATTTT

clone size: -
J gene: TRBJ1-4
D gene: -
V gene: TRBV5-4
CDR3 protein: CASSFSQGANEKLFF
CDR3 DNA: TGTGCCAGCAGCTTTAGCCAGGGCGCTAATGAAAAACTGTTTTTT

clone size: -
J gene: TRBJ1-5
D gene: -
V gene: TRBV7-2
CDR3 protein: CASSLVQGGGQPQHF
CDR3 DNA: TGTGCCAGCAGCTTAGTACAGGGCGGCGGGCAGCCCCAGCATTTT

clone size: -
J gene: TRBJ1-2
D gene: TRBD1
V gene: TRBV3-1/TRBV3-2
CDR3 protein: CASSQGGTGGRRTF
CDR3 DNA: TGTGCCAGCAGCCAGGGGGGGACAGGGGGTCGACGCACCTTC

clone size: -
J gene: TRBJ2-2
D gene: -
V gene: TRBV19
CDR3 protein: CASSIYPGPRRWTGELFF
CDR3 DNA: TGTGCCAGTAGTATTTATCCAGGACCGCGAAGATGGACCGGGGAGCTGTTTTTT

clone size: -
J gene: TRBJ1-1
D gene: -
V gene: TRBV12-3/TRBV12-4
CDR3 protein: CASREQINTEAFF
CDR3 DNA: TGTGCCAGCAGGGAACAAATAAACACTGAAGCTTTCTTT

clone size: -
J gene: TRBJ1-1
D gene: -
V gene: TRBV7-2
CDR3 protein: CASSLSGLFEAFF
CDR3 DNA: TGTGCCAGCAGCTTATCAGGGCTCTTTGAAGCTTTCTTT

clone size: -
J gene: TRBJ1-4
D gene: TRBD1
V gene: TRBV18
CDR3 protein: CASSTQRTGSQNEKLFF
CDR3 DNA: TGTGCCAGCTCAACACAGCGGACAGGGTCCCAAAATGAAAAACTGTTTTTT

clone size: -
J gene: TRBJ1-2
D gene: -
V gene: TRBV9
CDR3 protein: CASSTHPGADPYGYTF
CDR3 DNA: TGTGCCAGCAGCACCCACCCCGGGGCAGACCCCTATGGCTACACCTTC

clone size: -
J gene: TRBJ2-3
D gene: TRBD2
V gene: TRBV6-5
CDR3 protein: CASLLAGGTDTQYF
CDR3 DNA: TGTGCCAGCCTCCTAGCGGGGGGCACAGATACGCAGTATTTT

clone size: few
J gene: TRBJ1-2
D gene: -
V gene: TRBV2
CDR3 protein: CASTGGSYGYTF
CDR3 DNA: TGTGCCAGCACGGGGGGGAGCTATGGCTACACCTTC

clone size: -
J gene: TRBJ2-5
D gene: -
V gene: TRBV12-3/TRBV12-4
CDR3 protein: CASSLIGETQYF
CDR3 DNA: TGTGCCAGCAGTTTAATCGGGGAGACCCAGTACTTC

clone size: -
J gene: TRBJ2-3
D gene: TRBD2
V gene: TRBV28
CDR3 protein: CASSYSLRLAVNTDTQYF
CDR3 DNA: TGTGCCAGCAGTTACTCCCTTAGACTAGCGGTTAACACAGATACGCAGTATTTT

clone size: -
J gene: TRBJ1-5
D gene: -
V gene: TRBV5-4
CDR3 protein: CASSFGGDQPQHF
CDR3 DNA: TGTGCCAGCAGCTTCGGGGGCGACCAGCCCCAGCATTTT

clone size: -
J gene: TRBJ2-3
D gene: -
V gene: TRBV27
CDR3 protein: CASSFGRFADTQYF
CDR3 DNA: TGTGCCAGCAGTTTTGGGAGGTTCGCAGATACGCAGTATTTT

clone size: -
J gene: TRBJ1-5
D gene: -
V gene: TRBV10-3
CDR3 protein: CAISESQGGQPQHF
CDR3 DNA: TGTGCCATCAGTGAGTCTCAGGGCGGACAGCCCCAGCATTTT

clone size: -
J gene: TRBJ2-7
D gene: -
V gene: TRBV18
CDR3 protein: CASSPPGRDGYEQYF
CDR3 DNA: TGTGCCAGCTCACCGCCCGGGCGGGATGGCTACGAGCAGTACTTC

clone size: -
J gene: TRBJ1-6
D gene: -
V gene: TRBV18
CDR3 protein: CASSPSGTLLSPLHF
CDR3 DNA: TGTGCCAGCTCACCGTCCGGGACCCTCCTTTCACCCCTCCACTTT

clone size: -
J gene: TRBJ1-3
D gene: -
V gene: TRBV7-2
CDR3 protein: CASSLDRPRTGNTIYF
CDR3 DNA: TGTGCCAGCAGCTTAGACAGGCCTCGCACTGGAAACACCATATATTTT

clone size: -
J gene: TRBJ1-1
D gene: -
V gene: TRBV27
CDR3 protein: CASRLGSGTEAFF
CDR3 DNA: TGTGCCAGCAGGCTCGGGTCAGGCACTGAAGCTTTCTTT

clone size: -
J gene: TRBJ1-6
D gene: TRBD1
V gene: TRBV7-8
CDR3 protein: CASSLGRGQDNANSPLHF
CDR3 DNA: TGTGCCAGCAGCTTAGGTAGGGGACAGGACAACGCCAATTCACCCCTCCACTTT

clone size: -
J gene: TRBJ2-7
D gene: -
V gene: TRBV20-1
CDR3 protein: CSAILGYEQYF
CDR3 DNA: TGCAGTGCAATACTAGGCTACGAGCAGTACTTC

clone size: -
J gene: TRBJ2-3
D gene: -
V gene: TRBV9
CDR3 protein: CASSLGGSSADTQYF
CDR3 DNA: TGTGCCAGCAGCTTAGGGGGTAGTAGCGCAGATACGCAGTATTTT

clone size: once
J gene: TRBJ2-2
D gene: TRBD2
V gene: TRBV10-3
CDR3 protein: CAISESWTSLNTGELFF
CDR3 DNA: TGTGCCATCAGTGAGTCATGGACTAGCTTAAACACCGGGGAGCTGTTTTTT

clone size: -
J gene: TRBJ2-7
D gene: -
V gene: TRBV6-2/TRBV6-3
CDR3 protein: CASSLPYYEQYF
CDR3 DNA: TGTGCCAGCAGTTTGCCATACTACGAGCAGTACTTC

clone size: -
J gene: TRBJ1-4
D gene: -
V gene: TRBV12-2
CDR3 protein: CATYDREREKLFF
CDR3 DNA: TGTGCAACCTACGACAGGGAGAGGGAAAAACTGTTTTTT

clone size: -
J gene: TRBJ1-5
D gene: -
V gene: TRBV5-8
CDR3 protein: CASRTPDRNNQPQHF
CDR3 DNA: TGTGCCAGCAGGACCCCCGACAGGAATAATCAGCCCCAGCATTTT

clone size: -
J gene: TRBJ2-2
D gene: TRBD2
V gene: TRBV12-3/TRBV12-4
CDR3 protein: CASGTSYTGELFF
CDR3 DNA: TGTGCCAGCGGGACTAGCTACACCGGGGAGCTGTTTTTT

clone size: -
J gene: TRBJ1-2
D gene: -
V gene: TRBV11-3
CDR3 protein: CASSLVGGEGYYTF
CDR3 DNA: TGTGCCAGCAGCTTAGTCGGTGGCGAAGGGTACTACACCTTC

clone size: once
J gene: TRBJ2-1
D gene: TRBD2
V gene: TRBV5-6
CDR3 protein: CASSQEGLAAYNEQFF
CDR3 DNA: TGTGCCAGCAGCCAAGAAGGACTAGCGGCATACAATGAGCAGTTCTTC

clone size: -
J gene: TRBJ2-5
D gene: TRBD1
V gene: TRBV3-1/TRBV3-2
CDR3 protein: CASSRTGGFLASLPETQYF
CDR3 DNA: TGTGCCAGCAGCCGAACAGGGGGCTTCCTAGCGTCTCTCCCAGAGACCCAGTACTTC

clone size: -
J gene: TRBJ1-5
D gene: -
V gene: TRBV28
CDR3 protein: CASSLRQAESNQPQHF
CDR3 DNA: TGTGCCAGCAGTTTAAGGCAGGCCGAGAGCAATCAGCCCCAGCATTTT

clone size: once
J gene: TRBJ1-2
D gene: -
V gene: TRBV11-2
CDR3 protein: CASSLAPDNYGYTF
CDR3 DNA: TGTGCCAGCAGCTTAGCTCCAGATAACTATGGCTACACCTTC

clone size: -
J gene: TRBJ2-3
D gene: -
V gene: TRBV5-1
CDR3 protein: CASRVSESTDTQYF
CDR3 DNA: TGCGCCAGCAGGGTCAGCGAAAGCACAGATACGCAGTATTTT

clone size: -
J gene: TRBJ2-1
D gene: -
V gene: TRBV7-8
CDR3 protein: CASSLDGYNEQFF
CDR3 DNA: TGTGCCAGCAGCTTAGACGGATACAATGAGCAGTTCTTC

clone size: -
J gene: TRBJ2-1
D gene: TRBD1
V gene: TRBV2
CDR3 protein: CASRLVGTGRYNEQFF
CDR3 DNA: TGTGCCAGCAGGCTGGTGGGGACAGGGCGATACAATGAGCAGTTCTTC

clone size: -
J gene: TRBJ2-7
D gene: TRBD1
V gene: TRBV7-2
CDR3 protein: CASSFTGATYEQYF
CDR3 DNA: TGTGCCAGCAGCTTTACAGGGGCGACCTACGAGCAGTACTTC

clone size: -
J gene: TRBJ2-5
D gene: -
V gene: TRBV7-6
CDR3 protein: CASSLAVKLGVGIAETQYF
CDR3 DNA: TGTGCCAGCAGCTTAGCGGTAAAACTCGGTGTGGGGATTGCGGAGACCCAGTACTTC

clone size: -
J gene: TRBJ1-5
D gene: -
V gene: TRBV19
CDR3 protein: CASSREYHGPQHF
CDR3 DNA: TGTGCCAGTAGTAGGGAGTACCACGGGCCCCAGCATTTT

clone size: -
J gene: TRBJ2-3
D gene: TRBD2
V gene: TRBV5-1
CDR3 protein: CASSLVPGGPADTQYF
CDR3 DNA: TGCGCCAGCAGCTTGGTGCCGGGGGGGCCGGCAGATACGCAGTATTTT

clone size: -
J gene: TRBJ1-1
D gene: TRBD1
V gene: TRBV19
CDR3 protein: CASNTGTGGLGSEAFF
CDR3 DNA: TGTGCCAGTAATACCGGGACAGGGGGACTAGGATCCGAAGCTTTCTTT

clone size: -
J gene: TRBJ1-5
D gene: -
V gene: TRBV6-2/TRBV6-3
CDR3 protein: CASSYSLRVSNQPQHF
CDR3 DNA: TGTGCCAGCAGTTACTCTCTCAGGGTGAGCAATCAGCCCCAGCATTTT

clone size: -
J gene: TRBJ1-1
D gene: -
V gene: TRBV5-1
CDR3 protein: CASSGVAAGTSTEAFF
CDR3 DNA: TGCGCCAGCAGCGGGGTAGCTGCGGGGACGAGCACTGAAGCTTTCTTT

clone size: -
J gene: TRBJ1-6
D gene: TRBD1
V gene: TRBV24-1
CDR3 protein: CATSDSLPGQGNSPLHF
CDR3 DNA: TGTGCCACCAGTGATAGCCTACCGGGACAGGGTAATTCACCCCTCCACTTT

clone size: -
J gene: TRBJ1-6
D gene: -
V gene: TRBV15
CDR3 protein: CATARGIGNSYNSPLHF
CDR3 DNA: TGTGCCACGGCCCGGGGAATTGGTAACTCCTATAATTCACCCCTCCACTTT

clone size: -
J gene: TRBJ2-3
D gene: TRBD2
V gene: TRBV29-1
CDR3 protein: CSVSGGPGTDTQYF
CDR3 DNA: TGCAGCGTCAGCGGGGGGCCCGGCACAGATACGCAGTATTTT

clone size: few
J gene: TRBJ1-2
D gene: -
V gene: TRBV6-5
CDR3 protein: CASSPRVLGGFGYTF
CDR3 DNA: TGTGCCAGCAGCCCCAGGGTACTGGGCGGATTCGGCTACACCTTC

clone size: few
J gene: TRBJ2-7
D gene: -
V gene: TRBV12-3/TRBV12-4
CDR3 protein: CASSLQGGYEQYF
CDR3 DNA: TGTGCCAGCAGTTTACAAGGCGGGTACGAGCAGTACTTC

clone size: few
J gene: TRBJ1-5
D gene: -
V gene: TRBV3-1/TRBV3-2
CDR3 protein: CASSQWTTNQPQHF
CDR3 DNA: TGTGCCAGCAGCCAATGGACAACGAATCAGCCCCAGCATTTT

clone size: once
J gene: TRBJ1-4
D gene: TRBD1
V gene: TRBV10-3
CDR3 protein: CAIRPTGVNEKLFF
CDR3 DNA: TGTGCCATCAGGCCGACAGGGGTGAATGAAAAACTGTTTTTT

clone size: -
J gene: TRBJ1-6
D gene: TRBD1
V gene: TRBV6-5
CDR3 protein: CASRGDSSYNSPLHF
CDR3 DNA: TGTGCCAGCAGGGGGGACAGCTCCTATAATTCACCCCTCCACTTT

clone size: -
J gene: TRBJ1-3
D gene: -
V gene: TRBV4-2
CDR3 protein: CASSTQTFAVSSGNTIYF
CDR3 DNA: TGTGCCAGCAGCACCCAGACGTTTGCAGTGAGCTCTGGAAACACCATATATTTT

clone size: -
J gene: TRBJ2-3
D gene: TRBD1
V gene: TRBV27
CDR3 protein: CASSLLTGGMDTQYF
CDR3 DNA: TGTGCCAGCAGTCTACTGACAGGGGGCATGGATACGCAGTATTTT

clone size: -
J gene: TRBJ1-2
D gene: -
V gene: TRBV7-9
CDR3 protein: CASSSSGYGYTF
CDR3 DNA: TGTGCCAGCAGCTCGTCAGGGTATGGCTACACCTTC

clone size: -
J gene: TRBJ1-2
D gene: -
V gene: TRBV7-2
CDR3 protein: CASSLLGGSYGYTF
CDR3 DNA: TGTGCCAGCAGCTTACTGGGAGGGTCCTATGGCTACACCTTC

clone size: -
J gene: TRBJ1-1
D gene: -
V gene: TRBV7-9
CDR3 protein: CASSSQGRDTEAFF
CDR3 DNA: TGTGCCAGCAGCTCCCAGGGTAGGGACACTGAAGCTTTCTTT

clone size: -
J gene: TRBJ2-7
D gene: -
V gene: TRBV28
CDR3 protein: CASSILKRTHEQYF
CDR3 DNA: TGTGCCAGCTCAATCTTAAAGAGGACGCACGAGCAGTACTTC

clone size: -
J gene: TRBJ1-4
D gene: -
V gene: TRBV30
CDR3 protein: CALSGVIGEKLFF
CDR3 DNA: TGTGCCTTGTCGGGGGTGATAGGCGAAAAACTGTTTTTT

clone size: -
J gene: TRBJ1-1
D gene: -
V gene: TRBV11-3
CDR3 protein: CASSFSGFAEAFF
CDR3 DNA: TGTGCCAGCAGCTTCTCGGGGTTCGCTGAAGCTTTCTTT